The 19 T cell receptor beta chains given below trace back to one sample, sequenced in a study of T cells in women clearing cervical HPV infection. Clones were read by immunoSEQ multiplex PCR, and TCRdb kept only the in-frame ones, dropping some. The sample's table shows fewer than 40,000 clones. The sequenced sample was blood buffy coat. The receptors originated from a woman aged 18-69 years with a cervical HPV16 infection that either progressed to CIN3+ or cleared (not recorded which).

This clone counts as medium-sized by frequency. The DNA ends 3 residues before the CDR3 does, and the rest of the CDR3 is filled in from the germline J gene. This chain uses TRBV14 with TRBJ1-2; the D gene is possibly TRBD1 (5 bases). The V and J ends lost 1 base and 3 bases respectively, with 9 bases between them. CDR3 length equals 14 residues. Germline V gene lookup returns CDR1 SGHDN and CDR2 FVKESK. The CDR3 bases that were read are TGTGCCAGCAGCCAAGTTCGGGGGGACTATGGC. Protein product: CASSQVRGDYG. The CDR3 in its entirety is CASSQVRGDYGYTF. The entire variable domain, with the rest obtained from reference TRBV14 and TRBJ1-2, is as follows: EAGVTQFPSHSVIEKGQTVTLRCDPISGHDNLYWYRRVMGKEIKFLLHFVKESKQDESGMPNNRFLAERTGGTYSTLKVQPAELEDSGVYFCASSQVRGDYGYTFGSGTRLTVV.

In regard to this clone: Read sequence stops 3 residues before the CDR3 end, and the germline J gene provides the missing end. The V gene is TRBV12-3 or TRBV12-4, the J gene TRBJ1-1, with D tentatively TRBD1 (6 bases). The V gene lost 7 bases and the J gene lost 0 bases, with 12 bases spanning the gap. This CDR3 has 14 amino acids. The CDR3 bases that were read are TGTGCCAGCAAACTAGGACAGCTGAACACTGAA. It translates to CASKLGQLNTE. The entire CDR3 is CASKLGQLNTEAFF.

With respect to this clone: The read ends 3 residues early relative to the CDR3; the germline J gene fills the gap. The chain employs TRBV7-3 and TRBJ2-2, with 7 positions matching TRBD1. The germline CDR1 and CDR2 sequences are SGHTA and FQGTGA. CDR3 length: 17 residues. V shed 1 base and J 6 bases; nucleotides not matched to a gene: 11. This chain's CDR3 is CASSLKRMGQGAGELFF. CDR3 DNA, as far as it was read: TGTGCCAGCAGCTTAAAAAGGATGGGCCAGGGGGCCGGGGAG.

With respect to this clone: With the read ending 3 residues before the CDR3 end, the germline J gene is used to fill in that end. V gene TRBV12-5 combines with J gene TRBJ1-5, with a possible D match to TRBD1 (5 bases). Germline loops: CDR1 LGHNT, CDR2 FRNRAP. The CDR3 consists of 14 residues. The ends were cut back, 6 bases at V and 3 bases at J, with 12 bases in the middle. The sequenced CDR3 bases are TGTGCTAGTGGAAAAGGGGATCACAATCAGCCC. This gives the protein CASGKGDHNQP. The full CDR3 is CASGKGDHNQPQHF. Drawing the rest from reference TRBV12-5 and TRBJ1-5, the complete variable domain is DARVTQTPRHKVTEMGQEVTMRCQPILGHNTVFWYRQTMMQGLELLAYFRNRAPLDDSGMPKDRFSAEMPDATLATLKIQPSEPRDSAVYFCASGKGDHNQPQHFGDGTRLSIL.

Comment on this clone: Read sequence stops 3 residues before the CDR3 end, and the germline J gene provides the missing end. This chain connects TRBV2 to TRBJ2-3, with D perhaps TRBD2 (7 bases). Germline CDR1 reads SNHLY; CDR2 reads FYNNEI. The CDR3 covers 12 residues. Trimming left V 8 bases short and J 3 bases short, with 9 bases between. The CDR3 DNA, read in part, is TGTGCCAGCGGGGGGGCAACAGATACG. Residues: CASGGATDT. The full CDR3 protein is CASGGATDTQYF.

As to this clone: The DNA ends 3 residues before the CDR3 does, and the rest of the CDR3 is filled in from the germline J gene. V gene TRBV7-2 combines with J gene TRBJ2-7, with D possibly TRBD2 on 5 matching bases. The germline CDR1 and CDR2 sequences are SGHTA and FQGNSA. The CDR3 has 14 residues. V lost 5 bases, J lost 0 bases, and 11 bases lay in between. The chain's CDR3 is CASSPQRSSYEQYF. CDR3 DNA, as far as it was read: TGTGCCAGCAGCCCCCAGCGGAGCTCCTACGAG.

Notes on this clone: Coverage ceases 3 residues before the CDR3 finishes, and the germline J gene fills in the end. The chain uses TRBV19 and TRBJ1-2, with D perhaps matching TRBD1 (5 bases). V was trimmed by 6 bases and J by 3 bases, leaving 14 bases between them. Germline values: CDR1 LNHDA, CDR2 SQIVND (reference sequence). The length of the CDR3 is 14 residues. The CDR3 sequence is CASRHAGGDYGYTF. The part of the CDR3 DNA that was read is TGTGCCAGTAGACACGCGGGGGGGGACTATGGC.

About this clone itself: Sequencing ends 3 residues short of the CDR3 end; the germline J gene provides the rest. The chain links TRBV12-3 or TRBV12-4 to TRBJ1-4, with D possibly matching TRBD1 (6 bases). The CDR3 covers 12 residues. V lost 2 bases and J lost 8, with 6 bases in between. The CDR3 reads CASSLRGEKLFF. The CDR3 bases that were read are TGTGCCAGCAGTTTAAGGGGGGAAAAA.

Worth noting for this clone: Read data end 3 residues before the CDR3 end; the end is taken from the germline J gene. V is TRBV11-3 and J is TRBJ2-2; D not resolved. Germline CDR1 SGHNT, CDR2 YENEEA. V lost 4 bases and J 6 bases, leaving 6 bases between the germline ends. The CDR3 extends over 12 amino acids. The CDR3 sequence: CASSSLAGELFF. The CDR3 DNA, read in part, is TGTGCCAGCAGCTCCCTCGCCGGGGAG.

On this clone: Sequencing ends 3 residues short of the CDR3 end; the germline J gene provides the rest. The chain uses TRBV19 and TRBJ2-6; 10 bases match TRBD1. The V gene end was trimmed by 11 bases and the J gene end by 0 bases; junction bases not matched to a gene: 4. The CDR3 has 15 residues. Germline CDR1 LNHDA, CDR2 SQIVND (reference sequence). CDR3 protein: CACGQGVSGANVLTF. The DNA read from the CDR3 is TGTGCCTGTGGACAGGGGGTCTCTGGGGCCAACGTC.

Details on this clone: The CDR3 is cut off 3 residues early in the read; its end comes from the germline J gene. The genes are TRBV20-1 and TRBJ2-7; 7 positions match TRBD1. CDR3 length: 14 amino acids. Germline V gives CDR1 DFQATT, CDR2 SNEGSKA (reference sequence). V shed 6 bases and J 0 bases; nucleotides not matched to a gene: 8. The CDR3 protein is CSAWDRRSSYEQYF. CDR3 DNA (partial): TGCAGTGCCTGGGACAGACGAAGCTCCTACGAG.

CDR3: CASSVGGNQETQYF. Partial CDR3 DNA: TGTGCCAGCAGCGTCGGGGGGAACCAAGAGACC. J is TRBJ2-5 and V is TRBV11-2, with TRBD2 matching over 7 bases. The read ends 3 residues before the CDR3 terminus; that terminus is restored from the germline J gene. The CDR3 length is 14 residues. V lost 5 bases and J lost 0; bases outside the gene matches: 3. Germline CDR1 SGHAT, CDR2 FQNNGV.

Turning to this clone: The read halts 3 residues ahead of the CDR3 end, with the missing end drawn from the germline J gene. The chain combines TRBV2 with TRBJ2-1; a possible D gene is TRBD1 (6 bases). This CDR3 comprises 15 residues. Trimming pared 3 bases from V and 4 bases from J, leaving 13 bases between. The germline CDR1 and CDR2 sequences are SNHLY and FYNNEI. Incomplete CDR3 DNA: TGTGCCAGCAGTGAGAGTCAGGGGCTATACAATGAG. This encodes CASSESQGLYNE. The whole CDR3 region reads CASSESQGLYNEQFF.

A remark on this clone: The CDR3 extends 3 residues past the end of the read, so its final part is completed from the germline J gene. The chain joins TRBV11-3 to TRBJ2-7; 8 nucleotides line up with TRBD1. Germline CDR1 SGHNT, CDR2 YENEEA. CDR3 size: 15 residues. Losses at the gene ends were 5 bases for V and 2 bases for J; bases not matched to a gene: 8. The DNA read from the CDR3 is TGTGCCAGCAGCAAATCCCCGGGACAGGCCTACGAG. This translates into CASSKSPGQAYE. From start to end, the CDR3 is CASSKSPGQAYEQYF.

To note about this clone: Read data end 3 residues before the CDR3 end; the end is taken from the germline J gene. The rearrangement joins TRBV19 to TRBJ1-1; D gene unclear. CDR1 is LNHDA, CDR2 SQIVND, per germline (reference sequence). V lost 0 bases and J 6 bases, leaving 11 bases between the germline ends. The CDR3 length is 14 residues. CDR3 DNA (partial): TGTGCCAGTAGTATAGACCGAATAGTGGCTGAA. It encodes CASSIDRIVAE. The whole CDR3 reads CASSIDRIVAEAFF.

In regard to this clone: The read is 3 residues too short to cover the CDR3 end, so that end is filled in from the germline J gene. The V gene is TRBV5-4, the J gene TRBJ2-1; TRBD1 aligns across 7 bases. The germline CDR1 and CDR2 sequences are SGHNT and YYREEE (reference sequence). The CDR3 loop spans 14 amino acids. With 4 bases clipped from V and 3 bases from J, the junction kept 4 bases outside the gene matches. This CDR3 is CASSLGDSYNEQFF. The sequenced part of the CDR3 DNA is TGTGCCAGCAGCCTAGGGGACAGCTACAATGAG.

Remarks on this clone: The read ends 3 residues early relative to the CDR3; the germline J gene fills the gap. This sequence joins TRBV7-6 and TRBJ1-4; a weak D match, TRBD1 (5 bases). CDR3 length equals 15 residues. Trimming stripped 2 bases from V and 3 bases from J, with 10 bases between. Germline V gene lookup returns CDR1 SGHVS and CDR2 FNYEAQ. Incomplete CDR3 DNA: TGTGCCAGCAGCTTACAGGGCAGCTCTAATGAAAAA. This gives the protein CASSLQGSSNEK. The CDR3 as a whole reads CASSLQGSSNEKLFF.

Notes on this clone: Read coverage stops 3 residues before the CDR3 terminus; the germline J gene supplies the remainder. V gene TRBV6-1 combines with J gene TRBJ1-2; tentatively, D is TRBD1 (6 bases). The CDR3 totals 14 residues. Germline CDR1 and CDR2: MNHNS and SASEGT. Trimming left V 4 bases short and J 4 bases short, with 13 bases between. The DNA read from the CDR3 is TGTGCCAGCAGTGGGACAGAGGGTAGCTATGGC. Translating it yields CASSGTEGSYG. The CDR3 reads in full as CASSGTEGSYGYTF.

A remark on this clone: The DNA ends 3 residues before the CDR3 does, and the rest of the CDR3 is filled in from the germline J gene. The V call is TRBV11-2, the J call TRBJ2-3, with D perhaps TRBD2 (6 bases). CDR1 is SGHAT, CDR2 FQNNGV, per germline. The CDR3 has 14 amino acids. Trimming took off 7 bases at V and 0 bases at J, with 11 bases between the two ends. The CDR3 sequence is CASNQDYSTDTQYF. Incomplete CDR3 DNA: TGTGCCAGCAACCAGGACTACAGCACAGATACG.